These 7 T cell receptor beta chains share one sample of origin, sequenced in a study of blood T cell repertoires in COVID-19 (dated by TCRdb to the early 2020s). Libraries were built with the immunoSEQ multiplex PCR assay. TCRdb obtained this table from immuneACCESS and retained in-frame rearrangements with V and J assigned. These tables miss some clones; where compared with another copy, unresolved V genes account for less than half of the shortfall, and the remainder is unexplained. This sample holds a few hundred thousand clones; about three quarters were observed only once. The top ten clones comprise more than 2.5% of the sample. Sequencing input: peripheral blood. The receptors come from a woman at least 80 years old with acute or convalescent COVID-19.

The rearrangement links TRBV5-1 to TRBJ1-2; D perhaps matches TRBD1 (5 bases). This CDR3 region has 15 residues. CDR1 and CDR2 from the germline V gene are SGHRS and YFSETQ. V was cut by 1 base and J by 4 bases, with 14 bases left in between. The CDR3 sequence is CASSLSGELSYGYTF. The CDR3, as DNA: TGCGCCAGCAGCTTGTCGGGGGAGTTGAGCTATGGCTACACCTTC.

The chain recombines TRBV11-2 with TRBJ2-7; 9 nucleotides align to TRBD1. Germline CDR1 SGHAT, CDR2 FQNNGV. V was pared by 1 base and J by 9 bases, with 16 bases of the junction left unmatched. This CDR3 is built from 17 residues. The CDR3 sequence: CASSLVSFGTGKSGQYF. The CDR3 DNA reads as TGTGCCAGCAGCTTAGTATCCTTCGGGACAGGGAAAAGCGGGCAGTACTTC.

This chain joins TRBV19 and TRBJ1-4, with no clear D. Per germline, CDR1 LNHDA and CDR2 SQIVND (reference sequence). The CDR3 consists of 14 residues. The V end was cut by 3 bases, the J end by 7 bases, with 12 bases between. The DNA for the CDR3 is TGTGCCAGTAGTATCGGAGGTTTAGGTGAAAAACTGTTTTTT. It specifies CASSIGGLGEKLFF.

The V call is TRBV5-1, the J call TRBJ2-7, with D tentatively TRBD1 (5 bases). Trimming removed 3 bases from V and 0 bases from J, with 10 bases in between. Germline CDR1 SGHRS, CDR2 YFSETQ. The CDR3 consists of 14 residues. CDR3 sequence reads: CASSWGPGSYEQYF. The CDR3, as DNA: TGCGCCAGCAGCTGGGGCCCAGGCTCCTACGAGCAGTACTTC.

This sequence joins TRBV6-5 and TRBJ1-4; D not certain. The length of the CDR3 is 15 residues. Germline V gives CDR1 MNHEY, CDR2 SVGAGI. Trimming left V 5 bases short and J 7 bases short, with 17 bases between. CDR3 loop: CASSPMPSRSEKLFF. Here the CDR3 DNA reads TGTGCCAGCAGTCCCATGCCCTCCCGGAGTGAAAAACTGTTTTTT.

Points on this clone: Its ends do not fully match the called genes, so a read error is possible. This sample includes further DNA sequences coding for the same CDR3. This sequence joins TRBV15 and TRBJ1-5, with D possibly TRBD1 on 6 matching bases. This CDR3 has 15 amino acids. Germline V CDR1 and CDR2: LNHNV, YYDKDF (reference sequence). CDR3 amino acids: CATSRDPGGNQPQHF. Written as DNA, the CDR3 is TGTGCCACCAGCAGAGATCCGGGGGGCAACCAGCCCCAGCATTTT.

Only a few counts were recorded for this clone. The chain combines TRBV5-1 with TRBJ2-2, with D tentatively TRBD1 (5 bases). CDR3 length: 14 residues. Trimming removed 4 bases from V and 7 bases from J, with 14 bases in between. CDR1 is SGHRS and CDR2 is YFSETQ in the germline V gene. In DNA form, the CDR3 reads TGCGCCAGCAGCAACTCCAGGGTTGACGGGGAGCTGTTTTTT. Its translation is CASSNSRVDGELFF.